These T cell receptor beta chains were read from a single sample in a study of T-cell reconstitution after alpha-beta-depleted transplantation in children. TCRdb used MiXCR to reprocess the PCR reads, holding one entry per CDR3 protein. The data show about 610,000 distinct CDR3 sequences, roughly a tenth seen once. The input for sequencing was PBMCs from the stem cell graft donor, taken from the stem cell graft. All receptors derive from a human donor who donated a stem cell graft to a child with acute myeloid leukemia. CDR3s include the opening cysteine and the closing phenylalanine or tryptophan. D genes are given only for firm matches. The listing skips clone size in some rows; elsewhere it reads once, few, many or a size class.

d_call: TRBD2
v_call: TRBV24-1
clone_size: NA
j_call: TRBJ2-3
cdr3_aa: CATSDRTGLAGRMVDTQYF
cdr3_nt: TGTGCCACCAGTGACCGAACAGGACTAGCGGGAAGGATGGTAGATACGCAGTATTTT

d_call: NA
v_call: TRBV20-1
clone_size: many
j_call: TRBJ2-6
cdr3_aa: CSARIRGSTSGANVLTF
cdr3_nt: TGCAGTGCTAGGATACGGGGTTCAACCTCTGGGGCCAACGTCCTGACTTTC

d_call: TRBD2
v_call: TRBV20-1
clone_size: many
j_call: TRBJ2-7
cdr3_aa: CSARSVAGGREQYF
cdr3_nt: TGCAGTGCTAGAAGCGTCGCGGGAGGGCGTGAGCAGTACTTC

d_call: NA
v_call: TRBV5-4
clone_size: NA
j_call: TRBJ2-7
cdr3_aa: CASSLDPVGEQYF
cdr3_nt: TGTGCCAGCAGCTTGGACCCGGTGGGAGAGCAGTACTTC

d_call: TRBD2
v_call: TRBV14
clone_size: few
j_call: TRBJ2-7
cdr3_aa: CASSRDVAGNFYEQYF
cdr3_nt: TGTGCCAGCAGCCGAGACGTAGCGGGAAATTTCTACGAGCAGTACTTC

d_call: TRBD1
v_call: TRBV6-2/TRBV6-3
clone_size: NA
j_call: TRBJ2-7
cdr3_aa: CASSSLLGQGAYEQYF
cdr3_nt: TGTGCCAGCAGTTCCCTCCTGGGACAGGGCGCCTACGAGCAGTACTTC

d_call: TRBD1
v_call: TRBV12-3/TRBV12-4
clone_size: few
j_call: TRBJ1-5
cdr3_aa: CASSYKTGGQPQHF
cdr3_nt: TGTGCCAGCAGCTATAAAACAGGGGGCCAGCCCCAGCATTTT

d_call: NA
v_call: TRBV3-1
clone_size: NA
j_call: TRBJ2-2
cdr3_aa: CASSQWTSNTGELFF
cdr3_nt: TGTGCCAGCAGCCAATGGACTTCGAACACCGGGGAGCTGTTTTTT

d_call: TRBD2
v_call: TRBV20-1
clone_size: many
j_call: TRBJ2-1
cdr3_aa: CSALSGRAFDEQFF
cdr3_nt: TGCAGTGCTTTGAGCGGGAGGGCCTTCGATGAGCAGTTCTTC

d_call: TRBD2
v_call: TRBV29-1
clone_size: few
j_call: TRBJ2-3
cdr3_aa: CSVPLAGLTDTQYF
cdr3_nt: TGCAGCGTTCCACTAGCGGGCCTAACAGATACGCAGTATTTT

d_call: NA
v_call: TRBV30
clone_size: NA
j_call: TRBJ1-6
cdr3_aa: CASSNGVNSPLHF
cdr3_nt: TGTGCCTCGTCTAACGGGGTGAATTCACCCCTCCACTTT

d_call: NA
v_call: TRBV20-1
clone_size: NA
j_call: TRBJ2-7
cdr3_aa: CSVPDLLSYEQYF
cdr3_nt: TGCAGTGTCCCGGACTTGCTCTCCTACGAGCAGTACTTC

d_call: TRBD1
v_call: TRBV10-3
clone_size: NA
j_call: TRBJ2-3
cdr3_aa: CAIKRTGDTDTQYF
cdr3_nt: TGTGCCATCAAGAGGACAGGGGACACAGATACGCAGTATTTT

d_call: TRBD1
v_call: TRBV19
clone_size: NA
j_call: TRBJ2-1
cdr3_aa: CASKDRGVPFSYNEQFF
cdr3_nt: TGTGCCAGTAAGGACAGGGGGGTCCCATTCTCCTACAATGAGCAGTTCTTC

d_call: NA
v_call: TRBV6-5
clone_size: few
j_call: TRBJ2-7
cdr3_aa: CASSYRDDSYEQYF
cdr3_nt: TGTGCCAGCAGTTACCGGGACGACTCCTACGAGCAGTACTTC

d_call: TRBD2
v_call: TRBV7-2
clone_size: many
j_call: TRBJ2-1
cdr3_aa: CASRLAGGDNEQFF
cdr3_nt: TGTGCCAGCAGACTAGCGGGAGGGGACAATGAGCAGTTCTTC

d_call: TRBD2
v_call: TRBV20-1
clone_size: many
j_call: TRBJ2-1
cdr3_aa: CSARDLAGVYNEQFF
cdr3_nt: TGCAGTGCTAGAGACCTAGCGGGAGTCTACAATGAGCAGTTCTTC

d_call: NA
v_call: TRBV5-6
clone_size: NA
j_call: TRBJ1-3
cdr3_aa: CASSFRIEGSGNTIYF
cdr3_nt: TGTGCCAGCAGCTTTAGGATCGAGGGCTCTGGAAACACCATATATTTT

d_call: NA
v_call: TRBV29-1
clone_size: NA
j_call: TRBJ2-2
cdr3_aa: CSVVPFGTGELFF
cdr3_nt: TGCAGCGTTGTCCCTTTTGGCACCGGGGAGCTGTTTTTT

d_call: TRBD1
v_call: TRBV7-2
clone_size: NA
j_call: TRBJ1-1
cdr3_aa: CASSPSTGANTEAFF
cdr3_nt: TGTGCCAGCAGCCCTTCGACAGGGGCAAACACTGAAGCTTTCTTT

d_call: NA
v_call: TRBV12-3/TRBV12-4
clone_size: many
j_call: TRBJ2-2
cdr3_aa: CASSLGGTLTGELFF
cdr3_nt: TGTGCCAGCAGTTTGGGAGGCACGCTCACCGGGGAGCTGTTTTTT

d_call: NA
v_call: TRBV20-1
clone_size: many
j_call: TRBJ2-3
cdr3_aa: CSATGTLEEYF
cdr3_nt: TGCAGTGCTACAGGGACTCTAGAGGAGTATTTT

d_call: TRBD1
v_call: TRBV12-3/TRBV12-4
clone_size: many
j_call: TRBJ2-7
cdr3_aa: CASNNRGTYEQYF
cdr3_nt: TGTGCCAGCAATAACAGGGGTACCTACGAGCAGTACTTC

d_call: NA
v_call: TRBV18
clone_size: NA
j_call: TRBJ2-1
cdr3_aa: CASSPIVANEQFF
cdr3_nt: TGTGCCAGCTCACCAATCGTAGCGAATGAGCAGTTCTTC

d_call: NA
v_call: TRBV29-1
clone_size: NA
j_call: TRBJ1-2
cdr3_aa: CSVESGGRGHTF
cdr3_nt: TGCAGCGTTGAAAGCGGCGGGCGAGGGCACACCTTC

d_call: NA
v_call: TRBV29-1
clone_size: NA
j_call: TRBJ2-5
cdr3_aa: CSVTFSETQYF
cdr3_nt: TGCAGCGTTACCTTCTCAGAGACCCAGTACTTC

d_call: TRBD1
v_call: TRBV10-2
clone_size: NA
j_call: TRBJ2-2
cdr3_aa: CASSHLQGAGGGELFF
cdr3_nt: TGCGCCAGCAGTCACCTACAGGGGGCAGGGGGCGGGGAGCTGTTTTTT

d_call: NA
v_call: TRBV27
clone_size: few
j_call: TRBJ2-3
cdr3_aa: CASARGWAPPDTQYF
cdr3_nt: TGTGCCAGCGCTCGAGGGTGGGCTCCTCCAGATACGCAGTATTTT

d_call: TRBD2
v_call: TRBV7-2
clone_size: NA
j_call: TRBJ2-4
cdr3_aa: CASGTTKNIQYF
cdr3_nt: TGTGCCAGCGGGACTACCAAAAACATTCAGTACTTC

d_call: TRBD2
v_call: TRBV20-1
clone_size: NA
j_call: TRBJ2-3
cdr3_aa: CSYKREYGFDSRDTQYF
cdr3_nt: TGCAGTTACAAGCGGGAGTACGGTTTCGACTCGAGAGATACGCAGTATTTT

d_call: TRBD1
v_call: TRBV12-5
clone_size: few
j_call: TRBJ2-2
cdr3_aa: CAGKSQGEDTGELFF
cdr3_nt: TGTGCTGGGAAATCACAGGGGGAGGACACCGGGGAGCTGTTTTTT

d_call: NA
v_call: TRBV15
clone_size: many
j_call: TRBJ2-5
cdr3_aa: CATSRDREGGSGSQETQYF
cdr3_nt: TGTGCCACCAGCAGAGATAGGGAAGGGGGTAGCGGCTCCCAAGAGACCCAGTACTTC

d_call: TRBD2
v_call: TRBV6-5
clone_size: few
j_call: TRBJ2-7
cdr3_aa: CASSYGSGRAYEQYF
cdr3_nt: TGTGCCAGCAGTTACGGTAGCGGGAGGGCCTACGAGCAGTACTTC

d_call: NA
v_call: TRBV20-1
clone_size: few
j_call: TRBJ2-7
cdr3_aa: CSARVPSGYEQYF
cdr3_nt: TGCAGTGCTAGAGTACCGAGCGGCTACGAGCAGTACTTC

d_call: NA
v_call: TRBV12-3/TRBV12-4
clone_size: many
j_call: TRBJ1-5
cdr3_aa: CASRVGSSNQPQHF
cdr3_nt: TGTGCCAGCAGGGTGGGGTCTAGCAATCAGCCCCAGCATTTT